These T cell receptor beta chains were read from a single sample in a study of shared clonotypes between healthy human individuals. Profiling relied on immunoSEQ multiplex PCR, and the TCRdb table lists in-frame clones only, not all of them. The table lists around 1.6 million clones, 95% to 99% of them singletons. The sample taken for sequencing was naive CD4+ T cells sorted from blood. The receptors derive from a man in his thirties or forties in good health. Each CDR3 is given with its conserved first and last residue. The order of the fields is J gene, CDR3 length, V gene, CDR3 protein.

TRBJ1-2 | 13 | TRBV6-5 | CASSRTGNYGYTF
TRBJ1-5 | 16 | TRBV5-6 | CASSLAAGSSNQPQHF
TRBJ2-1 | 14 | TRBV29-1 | CSVARSSSYNEQFF
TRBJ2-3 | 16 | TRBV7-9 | CASSWGLAGYTDTQYF
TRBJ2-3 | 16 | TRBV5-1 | CASSLPPGLAGSTQYF
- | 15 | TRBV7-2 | CATSSGRAVSYEQYF
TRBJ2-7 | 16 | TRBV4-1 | CASSQDRWDRGYEQYF
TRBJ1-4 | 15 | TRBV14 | CASSQGITTNEKLFF
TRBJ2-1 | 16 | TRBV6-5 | CASSYRAGGPYNEQFF
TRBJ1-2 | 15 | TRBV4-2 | CASSQGKGQGVGLLF
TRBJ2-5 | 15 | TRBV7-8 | CASSLGTSRKETQYF
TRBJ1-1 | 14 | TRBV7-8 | CASSLASMNTEAFF
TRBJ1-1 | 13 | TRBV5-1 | CASSRTEGYLAFF
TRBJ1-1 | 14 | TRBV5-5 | CASSSTGGLTEAFF
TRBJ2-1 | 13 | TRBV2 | CASTPGGYNEQFF
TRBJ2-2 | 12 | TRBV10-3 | CAISDTTGELFF
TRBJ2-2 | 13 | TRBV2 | CASRERDTGELFF
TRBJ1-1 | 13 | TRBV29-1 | CSVAGQLNTEAFF
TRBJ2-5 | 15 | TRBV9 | CASSVGGGSAETQYF
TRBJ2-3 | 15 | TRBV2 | CASSEYAGATDTQYF
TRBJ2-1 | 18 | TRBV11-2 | CASSTPPTGRRSYNEQFF
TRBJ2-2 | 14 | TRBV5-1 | CASSLGSNTGELFF
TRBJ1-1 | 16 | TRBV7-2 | CASSPRIGQGVTEAFF
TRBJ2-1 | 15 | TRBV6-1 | CASSAPGRSYNEQFF
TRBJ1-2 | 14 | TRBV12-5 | CASALGEQGLGYTF
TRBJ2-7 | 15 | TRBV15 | CATSKGREGTYEQYF
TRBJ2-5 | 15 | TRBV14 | CASSQAGGGRETQYF
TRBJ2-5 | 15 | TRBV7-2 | CASRADSASFRTQYF
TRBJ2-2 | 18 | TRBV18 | CASSPRGSGTSNVGELFF
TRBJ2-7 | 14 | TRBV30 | CAWSVPPGTYEQYF
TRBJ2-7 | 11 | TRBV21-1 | CASSTYYEQYF
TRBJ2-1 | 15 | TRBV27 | CASSFNIPSYNEQFF
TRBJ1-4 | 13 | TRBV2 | CASQRGVPEKLFF
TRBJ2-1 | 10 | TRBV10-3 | CAIRFNEQFF
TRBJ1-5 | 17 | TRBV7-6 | CASSLARGRYSNQPQHF
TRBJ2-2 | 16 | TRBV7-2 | CASSRRAGPNTGELFF
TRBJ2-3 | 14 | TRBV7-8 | CASSFLAGTDTQYF
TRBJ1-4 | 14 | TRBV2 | CASSESGTTEKLFF
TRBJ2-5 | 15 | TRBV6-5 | CASSRLAGFQETQYF
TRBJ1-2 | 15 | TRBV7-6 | CASSQGGQGGYGYTF
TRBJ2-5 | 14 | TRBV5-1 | CASSPREMEETQYF
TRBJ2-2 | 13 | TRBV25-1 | CATLWMNTGELFF
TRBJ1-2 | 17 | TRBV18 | CASSPLGKGSVNYGYTF
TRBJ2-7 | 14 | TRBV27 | CASSSSGRGHEQYF